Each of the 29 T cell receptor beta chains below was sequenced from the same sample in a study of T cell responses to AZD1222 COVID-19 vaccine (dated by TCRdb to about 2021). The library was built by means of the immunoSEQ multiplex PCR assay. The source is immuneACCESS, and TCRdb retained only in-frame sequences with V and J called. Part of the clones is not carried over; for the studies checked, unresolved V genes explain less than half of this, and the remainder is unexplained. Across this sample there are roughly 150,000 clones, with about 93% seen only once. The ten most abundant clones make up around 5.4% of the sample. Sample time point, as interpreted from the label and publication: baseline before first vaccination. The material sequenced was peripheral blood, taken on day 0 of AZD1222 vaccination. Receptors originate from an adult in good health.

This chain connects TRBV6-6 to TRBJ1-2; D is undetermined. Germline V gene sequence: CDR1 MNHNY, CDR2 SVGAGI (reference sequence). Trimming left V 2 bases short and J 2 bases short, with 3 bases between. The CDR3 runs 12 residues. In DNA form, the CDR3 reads TGTGCCAGCAGTTACGTAAACTATGGCTACACCTTC. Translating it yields CASSYVNYGYTF.

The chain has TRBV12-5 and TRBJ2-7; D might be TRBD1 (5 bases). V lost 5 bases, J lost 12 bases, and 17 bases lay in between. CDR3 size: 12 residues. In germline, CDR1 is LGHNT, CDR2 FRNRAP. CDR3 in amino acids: CASGTTDRERYF. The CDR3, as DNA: TGTGCTAGTGGTACTACTGACAGAGAACGGTACTTC.

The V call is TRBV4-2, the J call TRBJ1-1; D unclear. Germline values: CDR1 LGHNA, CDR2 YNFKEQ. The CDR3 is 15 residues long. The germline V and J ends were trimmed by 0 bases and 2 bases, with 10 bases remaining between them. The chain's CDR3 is CASSQDQGLNTEAFF. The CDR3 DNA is TGTGCCAGCAGCCAAGATCAAGGACTAAACACTGAAGCTTTCTTT.

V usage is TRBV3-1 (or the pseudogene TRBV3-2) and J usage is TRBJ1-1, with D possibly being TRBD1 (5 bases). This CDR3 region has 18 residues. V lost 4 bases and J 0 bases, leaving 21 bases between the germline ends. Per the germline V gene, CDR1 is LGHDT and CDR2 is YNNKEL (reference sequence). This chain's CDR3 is CASSPILQIGAMNTEAFF. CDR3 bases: TGTGCCAGCAGCCCGATTTTGCAGATCGGGGCCATGAACACTGAAGCTTTCTTT.

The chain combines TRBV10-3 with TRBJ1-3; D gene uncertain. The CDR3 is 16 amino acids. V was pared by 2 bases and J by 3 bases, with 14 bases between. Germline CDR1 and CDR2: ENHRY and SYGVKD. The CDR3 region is CAISERPGGNGNTIYF. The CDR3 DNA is TGTGCCATCAGTGAGCGTCCCGGTGGCAATGGAAACACCATATATTTT.

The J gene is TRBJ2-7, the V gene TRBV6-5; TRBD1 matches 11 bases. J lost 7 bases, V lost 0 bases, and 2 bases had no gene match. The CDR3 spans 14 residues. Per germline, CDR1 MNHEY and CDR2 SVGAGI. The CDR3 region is CASSYSDRGQEQYF. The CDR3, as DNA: TGTGCCAGCAGTTACTCGGACAGGGGGCAGGAGCAGTACTTC.

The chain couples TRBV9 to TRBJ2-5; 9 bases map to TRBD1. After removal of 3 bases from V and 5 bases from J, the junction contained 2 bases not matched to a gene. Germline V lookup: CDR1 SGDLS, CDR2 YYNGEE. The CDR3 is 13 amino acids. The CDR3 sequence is CASSGDRGETQYF. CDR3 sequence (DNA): TGTGCCAGCAGCGGTGACAGGGGGGAGACCCAGTACTTC.

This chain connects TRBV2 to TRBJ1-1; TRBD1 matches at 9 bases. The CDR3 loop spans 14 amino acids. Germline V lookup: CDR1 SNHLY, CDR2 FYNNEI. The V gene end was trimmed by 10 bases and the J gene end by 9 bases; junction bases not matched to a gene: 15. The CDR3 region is CATTRGRDRVKAFF. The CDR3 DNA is TGTGCCACCACCCGTGGACGGGACAGGGTTAAAGCTTTCTTT.

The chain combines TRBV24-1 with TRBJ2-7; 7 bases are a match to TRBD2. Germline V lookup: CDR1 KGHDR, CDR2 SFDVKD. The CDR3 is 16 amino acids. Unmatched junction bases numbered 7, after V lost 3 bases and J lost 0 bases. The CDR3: CATSDLGRWDSYEQYF. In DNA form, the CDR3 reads TGTGCCACCAGTGATCTCGGGAGGTGGGACTCCTACGAGCAGTACTTC.

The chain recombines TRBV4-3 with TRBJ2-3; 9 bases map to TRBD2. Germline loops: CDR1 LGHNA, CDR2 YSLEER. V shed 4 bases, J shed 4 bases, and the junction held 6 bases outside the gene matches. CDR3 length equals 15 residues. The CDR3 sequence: CASSPETSGADTQYF. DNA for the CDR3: TGCGCCAGCAGCCCCGAGACTAGCGGAGCAGATACGCAGTATTTT.

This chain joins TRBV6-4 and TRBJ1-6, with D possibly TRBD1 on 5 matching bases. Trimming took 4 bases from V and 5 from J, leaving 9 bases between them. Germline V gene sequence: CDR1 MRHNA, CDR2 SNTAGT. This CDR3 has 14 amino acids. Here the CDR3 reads CASSGGGNNSPLHF. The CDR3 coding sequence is TGTGCCAGCAGTGGTGGGGGAAATAATTCACCCCTCCACTTT.

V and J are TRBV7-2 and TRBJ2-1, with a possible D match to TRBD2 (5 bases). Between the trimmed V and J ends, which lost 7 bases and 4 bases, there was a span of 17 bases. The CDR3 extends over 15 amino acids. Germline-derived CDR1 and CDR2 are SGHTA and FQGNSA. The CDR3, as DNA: TGTGCCAGCACCTCTAGCCCCGTGGGGTACAATGAGCAGTTCTTC. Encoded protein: CASTSSPVGYNEQFF.

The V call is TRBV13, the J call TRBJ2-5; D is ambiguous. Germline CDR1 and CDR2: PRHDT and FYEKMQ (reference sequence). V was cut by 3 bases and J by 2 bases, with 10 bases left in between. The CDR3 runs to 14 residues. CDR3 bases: TGTGCCAGCAGCTTCGGACGGCTACAAGAGACCCAGTACTTC. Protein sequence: CASSFGRLQETQYF.

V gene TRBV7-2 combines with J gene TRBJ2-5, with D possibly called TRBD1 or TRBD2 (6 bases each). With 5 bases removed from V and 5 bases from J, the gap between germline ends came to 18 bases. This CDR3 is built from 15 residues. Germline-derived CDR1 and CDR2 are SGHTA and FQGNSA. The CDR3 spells CASSAQRGATETQYF. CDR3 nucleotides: TGTGCCAGCAGCGCCCAGAGGGGGGCGACGGAGACCCAGTACTTC.

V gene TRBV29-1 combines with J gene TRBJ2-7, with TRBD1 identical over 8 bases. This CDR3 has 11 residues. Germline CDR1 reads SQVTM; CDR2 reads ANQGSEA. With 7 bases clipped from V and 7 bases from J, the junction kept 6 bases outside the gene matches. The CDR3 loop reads CSANRGEEQYF. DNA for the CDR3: TGCAGCGCCAACAGGGGGGAGGAGCAGTACTTC.

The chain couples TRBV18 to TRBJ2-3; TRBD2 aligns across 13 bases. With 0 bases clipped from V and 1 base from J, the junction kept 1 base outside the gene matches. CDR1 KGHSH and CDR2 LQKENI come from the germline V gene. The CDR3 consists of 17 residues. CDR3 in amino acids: CASSPPGLAGGTDTQYF. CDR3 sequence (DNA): TGTGCCAGCTCACCACCCGGACTAGCGGGAGGCACAGATACGCAGTATTTT.

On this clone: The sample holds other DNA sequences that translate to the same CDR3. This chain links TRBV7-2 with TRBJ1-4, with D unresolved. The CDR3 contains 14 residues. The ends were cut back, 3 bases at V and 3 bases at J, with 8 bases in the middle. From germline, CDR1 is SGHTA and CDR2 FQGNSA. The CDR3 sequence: CASSFGRANEKLFF. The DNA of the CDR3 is TGTGCCAGCAGCTTCGGACGGGCTAATGAAAAACTGTTTTTT. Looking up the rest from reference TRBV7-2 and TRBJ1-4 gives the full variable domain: GAGVSQSPSNKVTEKGKDVELRCDPISGHTALYWYRQSLGQGLEFLIYFQGNSAPDKSGLPSDRFSAERTGGSVSTLTIQRTQQEDSAVYLCASSFGRANEKLFFGSGTQLSVL.

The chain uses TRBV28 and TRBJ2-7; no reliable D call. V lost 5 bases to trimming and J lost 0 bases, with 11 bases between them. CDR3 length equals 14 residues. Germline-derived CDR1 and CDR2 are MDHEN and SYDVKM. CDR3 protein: CASSPRGSSYEQYF. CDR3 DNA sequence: TGTGCCAGCAGTCCCCGCGGCAGCTCCTACGAGCAGTACTTC.

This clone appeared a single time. The CDR3 spells CASSESPTSPPPKTQYF. The CDR3 DNA is TGTGCCAGCAGTGAATCGCCCACTAGCCCCCCGCCGAAGACCCAGTACTTC. The chain has TRBV2 and TRBJ2-5; possible D gene TRBD2, 6 bases. V was pared by 2 bases and J by 6 bases, with 22 bases between. From germline, CDR1 is SNHLY and CDR2 FYNNEI. The CDR3 spans 17 residues.

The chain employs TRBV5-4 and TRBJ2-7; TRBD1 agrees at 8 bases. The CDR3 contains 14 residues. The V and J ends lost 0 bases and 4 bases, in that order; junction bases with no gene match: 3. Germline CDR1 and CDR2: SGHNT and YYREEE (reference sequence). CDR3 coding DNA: TGTGCCAGCAGCTTGGAGACAGGGGTGTACGAGCAGTACTTC. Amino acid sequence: CASSLETGVYEQYF.

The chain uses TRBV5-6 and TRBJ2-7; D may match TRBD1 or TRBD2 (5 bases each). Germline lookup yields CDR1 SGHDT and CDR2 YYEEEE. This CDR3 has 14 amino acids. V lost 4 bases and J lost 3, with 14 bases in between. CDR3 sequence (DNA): TGTGCCAGCAGCCACCGGGACGTAGACTACGAGCAGTACTTC. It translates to CASSHRDVDYEQYF.

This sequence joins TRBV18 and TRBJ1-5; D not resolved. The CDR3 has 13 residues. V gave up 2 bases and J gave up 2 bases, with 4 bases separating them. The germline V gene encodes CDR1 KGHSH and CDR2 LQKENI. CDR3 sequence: CASSPDGNQPQHF. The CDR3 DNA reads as TGTGCCAGCTCACCAGACGGCAATCAGCCCCAGCATTTT.

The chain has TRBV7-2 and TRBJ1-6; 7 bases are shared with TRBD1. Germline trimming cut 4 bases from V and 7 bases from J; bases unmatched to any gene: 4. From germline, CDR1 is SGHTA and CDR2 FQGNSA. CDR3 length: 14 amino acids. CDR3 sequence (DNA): TGTGCCAGCAGCTCCCGGACAGGAAATTCACCCCTCCACTTT. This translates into CASSSRTGNSPLHF.

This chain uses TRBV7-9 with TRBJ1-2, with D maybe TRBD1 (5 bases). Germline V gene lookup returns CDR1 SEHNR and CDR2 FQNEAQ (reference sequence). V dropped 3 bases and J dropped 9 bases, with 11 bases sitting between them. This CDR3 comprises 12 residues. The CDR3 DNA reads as TGTGCCAGCAGCTTTGAGGGGCGGAGCTACACCTTC. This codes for CASSFEGRSYTF.

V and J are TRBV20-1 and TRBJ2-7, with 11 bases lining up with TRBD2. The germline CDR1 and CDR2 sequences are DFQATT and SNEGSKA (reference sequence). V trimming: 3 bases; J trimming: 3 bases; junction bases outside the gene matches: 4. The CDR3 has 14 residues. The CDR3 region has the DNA TGCAGTGCTAGTGGTCTAGCGGGAGGCTACGAGCAGTACTTC. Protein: CSASGLAGGYEQYF.

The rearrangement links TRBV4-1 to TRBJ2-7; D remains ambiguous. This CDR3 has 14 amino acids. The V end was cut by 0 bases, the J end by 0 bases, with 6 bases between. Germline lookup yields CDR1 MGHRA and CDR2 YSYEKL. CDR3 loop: CASSQERSSYEQYF. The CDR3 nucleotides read TGCGCCAGCAGCCAAGAGAGGAGCTCCTACGAGCAGTACTTC.

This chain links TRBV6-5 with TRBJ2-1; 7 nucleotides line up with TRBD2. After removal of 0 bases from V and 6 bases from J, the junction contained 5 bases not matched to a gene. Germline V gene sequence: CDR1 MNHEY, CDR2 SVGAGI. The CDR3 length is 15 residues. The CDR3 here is CASSYSAGEGNEQFF. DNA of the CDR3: TGTGCCAGCAGTTACTCGGCGGGAGAAGGCAATGAGCAGTTCTTC.

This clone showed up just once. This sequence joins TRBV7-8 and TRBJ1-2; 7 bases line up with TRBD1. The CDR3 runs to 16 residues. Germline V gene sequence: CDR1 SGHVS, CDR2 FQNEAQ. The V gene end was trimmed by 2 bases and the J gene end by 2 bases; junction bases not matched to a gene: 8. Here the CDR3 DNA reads TGTGCCAGCAGCTTAAAGCGGACAGGAGAAAACTATGGCTACACCTTC. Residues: CASSLKRTGENYGYTF.

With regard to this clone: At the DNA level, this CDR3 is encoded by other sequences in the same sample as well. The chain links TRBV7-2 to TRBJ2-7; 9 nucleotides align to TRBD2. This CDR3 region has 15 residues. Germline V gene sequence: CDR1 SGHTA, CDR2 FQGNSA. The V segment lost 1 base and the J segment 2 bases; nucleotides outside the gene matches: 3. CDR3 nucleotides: TGTGCCAGCAGCTTAGGTCCTAGCGGGGCCTACGAGCAGTACTTC. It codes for CASSLGPSGAYEQYF.